The next 14 T cell receptor beta chains were all read from a single sample in a study of vaccination effects on CD4 cells after COVID-19. Their recognized antigens are unknown. The ViraFEST assay expanded antigen-specific CD4+ T cells with viral peptide pools before sequencing. Around day 10 of culture, CD4+ T cells were separated out. Vaccinated participants had no history of SARS-CoV-2 infection and tested negative for nucleocapsid antibodies. Data came from immunoSEQ multiplex PCR; TCRdb stores just in-frame clones and leaves some out. The profile covers about 22,000 clones, with 75% appearing a single time and approximately 20% taken by the ten largest. The sample here was CD4+ T cells from PBMCs cultured with HCoV-NL63 spike peptides, taken before COVID-19 vaccination. These receptors were obtained from a human donor who received a COVID-19 vaccine.

This clone was observed a handful of times. V gene TRBV5-6 combines with J gene TRBJ2-2; tentatively, D is TRBD2 (5 bases). Trimming took off 0 bases at V and 4 bases at J, with 13 bases between the two ends. CDR1 and CDR2 (germline): SGHDT, YYEEEE. This CDR3 is built from 16 residues. For the CDR3, the DNA is TGTGCCAGCAGCTTGGTCCGGGCGGGTAGCACCGGGGAGCTGTTTTTT. This translates into CASSLVRAGSTGELFF.

This clone appeared a single time. The V and J genes are TRBV5-1 and TRBJ1-4; the D gene is possibly TRBD1 (5 bases). The germline V and J ends were trimmed by 4 bases and 8 bases, with 21 bases remaining between them. There are 16 residues in the CDR3. The germline V gene encodes CDR1 SGHRS and CDR2 YFSETQ. The CDR3 reads CASSPGRWGIGEKLFF. CDR3 DNA: TGCGCCAGCAGCCCGGGGCGGTGGGGGATAGGCGAAAAACTGTTTTTT.

This chain connects TRBV7-3 to TRBJ1-6; perhaps TRBD1 as D (5 bases). Germline V lookup: CDR1 SGHTA, CDR2 FQGTGA. The CDR3 has 14 amino acids. V lost 5 bases and J 9 bases, leaving 14 bases between the germline ends. The DNA for the CDR3 is TGTGCCAGCAGCCCGGGGACGGCTGGTTCACCCCTCCACTTT. Amino acids: CASSPGTAGSPLHF.

The V and J genes are TRBV11-3 and TRBJ2-2, with D perhaps TRBD2 (5 bases). Looked up from germline, CDR1 is SGHNT and CDR2 is YENEEA. V lost 3 bases and J 6 bases, leaving 11 bases between the germline ends. This CDR3 is built from 14 residues. In nucleotides, the CDR3 is TGTGCCAGCAGCTTGGCTAGCAACGCCGGGGAGCTGTTTTTT. It is translated as CASSLASNAGELFF.

CDR3 loop: CASSYSPRAYEQYF. Written as DNA, the CDR3 is TGTGCCAGCAGTTACTCCCCCAGGGCCTACGAGCAGTACTTC. The chain is built from TRBV6-6 and TRBJ2-7, with D tentatively TRBD1 (5 bases). Per germline, CDR1 MNHNY and CDR2 SVGAGI (reference sequence). Trimming removed 0 bases at V and 2 bases at J, with 8 bases between. CDR3 length: 14 residues.

This clone came up once. The chain is built from TRBV2 and TRBJ2-2; no definite D call. Between the trimmed V and J ends, which lost 6 bases and 2 bases, there was a span of 4 bases. This CDR3 has 12 residues. Germline CDR1 reads SNHLY; CDR2 reads FYNNEI. Here the CDR3 reads CASRINTGELFF. The CDR3 region has the DNA TGTGCCAGCAGGATTAACACCGGGGAGCTGTTTTTT.

The J gene is TRBJ2-5, the V gene TRBV28; 9 bases match TRBD1. V was clipped by 5 bases and J by 9 bases; unmatched bases: 10. From germline, CDR1 is MDHEN and CDR2 SYDVKM. This CDR3 contains 14 residues. CDR3 sequence: CASSVGTGRRAQYF. The CDR3 DNA reads as TGTGCCAGCAGTGTGGGGACAGGGAGGCGGGCCCAGTACTTC.

This clone was counted between two and nine times. The V and J genes are TRBV5-1 and TRBJ2-7, with D perhaps TRBD1 (7 bases). CDR1 and CDR2 from the germline V gene are SGHRS and YFSETQ. CDR3 length equals 14 residues. The ends were cut back, 2 bases at V and 3 bases at J, with 12 bases in the middle. The CDR3 reads CASSLGGGFYEQYF. The CDR3 bases are TGCGCCAGCAGCTTAGGAGGGGGCTTCTACGAGCAGTACTTC.

CDR3 amino acids: CASSPRGSSGGADTQYF. As DNA, the CDR3 is TGTGCCAGCAGCCCAAGGGGGTCTAGCGGGGGCGCAGATACGCAGTATTTT. The J gene is TRBJ2-3, the V gene TRBV7-3, with 10 bases fitting TRBD2. The CDR3 totals 17 residues. Trimming took 5 bases from V and 4 from J; bases not matched to a gene: 12. Germline V gene data show CDR1 as SGHTA and CDR2 as FQGTGA.

The chain combines TRBV9 with TRBJ2-4; 7 positions match TRBD1. This CDR3 spans 14 amino acids. CDR1 and CDR2 (germline): SGDLS, YYNGEE. The V segment lost 4 bases and the J segment 7 bases; nucleotides outside the gene matches: 8. The CDR3: CASSSRDSMNIQYF. The CDR3 nucleotides are TGTGCCAGCAGCTCCCGGGACAGTATGAACATTCAGTACTTC.

This clone is judged medium-sized (0.01 to 0.1%). The same CDR3 arises from other DNA sequences in this sample as well. The J gene is TRBJ2-2, the V gene TRBV7-2; D remains ambiguous. The germline V gene has CDR1 SGHTA and CDR2 FQGNSA. V was cut by 4 bases and J by 3 bases, with 3 bases left in between. CDR3 size: 12 residues. Written as DNA, the CDR3 is TGTGCCAGCAGCTCAGACACCGGGGAGCTGTTTTTT. This sequence encodes CASSSDTGELFF.

This clone has a single count. The chain has TRBV7-2 and TRBJ1-1; a weak D match, TRBD1 (5 bases). The CDR3 contains 14 residues. The germline CDR1 and CDR2 sequences are SGHTA and FQGNSA. The ends were cut back, 3 bases at V and 4 bases at J, with 12 bases in the middle. As DNA, the CDR3 is TGTGCCAGCAGCTTGATGGGGCGGCTCACTGAAGCTTTCTTT. Residues: CASSLMGRLTEAFF.

The chain employs TRBV6-2 or TRBV6-3 and TRBJ2-5; tentatively, D is TRBD2 (6 bases). CDR1 and CDR2 from the germline V gene are MNHEY and SVGEGT. The CDR3 has 15 residues. V dropped 6 bases and J dropped 4 bases, with 18 bases sitting between them. The DNA for the CDR3 is TGTGCCAGCAGCCCGGGAGTGCTGGGAAGAGAGACCCAGTACTTC. Its translation is CASSPGVLGRETQYF.

V and J are TRBV25-1 and TRBJ1-1; D perhaps matches TRBD1 (6 bases). Germline-derived CDR1 and CDR2 are MGHDK and SYGVNS. The length of the CDR3 is 13 residues. V was shortened by 1 base and J by 11 bases, with 14 bases between the two germline ends. CDR3 sequence reads: CASSEWEGGYAFF. DNA for the CDR3: TGTGCCAGCAGTGAATGGGAGGGGGGATATGCTTTCTTT.